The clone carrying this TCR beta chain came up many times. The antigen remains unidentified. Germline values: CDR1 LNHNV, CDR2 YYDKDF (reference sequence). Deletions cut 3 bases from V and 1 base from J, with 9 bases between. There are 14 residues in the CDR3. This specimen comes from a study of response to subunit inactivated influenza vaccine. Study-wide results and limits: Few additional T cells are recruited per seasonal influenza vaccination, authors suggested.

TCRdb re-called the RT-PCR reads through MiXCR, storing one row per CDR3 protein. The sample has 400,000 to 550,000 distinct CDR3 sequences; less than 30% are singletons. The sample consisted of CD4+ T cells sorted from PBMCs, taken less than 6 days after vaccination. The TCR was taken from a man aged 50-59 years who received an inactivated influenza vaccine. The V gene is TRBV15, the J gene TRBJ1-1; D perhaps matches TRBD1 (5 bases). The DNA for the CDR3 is TGTGCCACCAGCAGGGCCAGGGCGAACACTGAAGCTTTCTTT. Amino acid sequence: CATSRARANTEAFF.